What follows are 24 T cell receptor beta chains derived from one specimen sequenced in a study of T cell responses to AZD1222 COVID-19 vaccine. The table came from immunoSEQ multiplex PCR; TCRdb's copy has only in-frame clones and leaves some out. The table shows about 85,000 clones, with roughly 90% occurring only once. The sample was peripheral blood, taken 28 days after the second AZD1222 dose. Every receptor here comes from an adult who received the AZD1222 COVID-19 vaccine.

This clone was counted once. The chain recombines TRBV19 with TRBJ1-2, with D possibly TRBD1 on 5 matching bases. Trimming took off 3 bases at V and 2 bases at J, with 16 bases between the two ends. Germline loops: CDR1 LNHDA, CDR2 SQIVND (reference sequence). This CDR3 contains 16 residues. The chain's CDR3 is CASSMGTVIRNYGYTF. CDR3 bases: TGTGCCAGTAGTATGGGGACCGTCATTCGGAACTATGGCTACACCTTC.

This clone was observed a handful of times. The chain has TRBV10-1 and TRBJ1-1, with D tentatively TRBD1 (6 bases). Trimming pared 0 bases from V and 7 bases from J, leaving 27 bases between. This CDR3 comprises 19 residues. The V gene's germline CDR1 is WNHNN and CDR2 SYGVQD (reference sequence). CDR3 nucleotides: TGCGCCAGCAGTGAGTCGACCTCAGTTGGTCCTGGGGGGCTTGATGAAGCTTTCTTT. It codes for CASSESTSVGPGGLDEAFF.

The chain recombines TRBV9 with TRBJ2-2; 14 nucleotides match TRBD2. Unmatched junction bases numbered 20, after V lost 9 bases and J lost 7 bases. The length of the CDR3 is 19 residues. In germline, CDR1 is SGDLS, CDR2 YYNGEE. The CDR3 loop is CAIWLAPGLAGGPGGELFF. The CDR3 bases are TGTGCCATATGGTTAGCTCCAGGACTAGCGGGAGGCCCAGGCGGGGAGCTGTTTTTT.

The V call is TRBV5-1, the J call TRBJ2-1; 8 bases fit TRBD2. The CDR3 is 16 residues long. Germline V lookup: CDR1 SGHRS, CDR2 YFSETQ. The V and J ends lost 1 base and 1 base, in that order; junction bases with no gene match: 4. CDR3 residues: CASSLFLAGSYNEQFF. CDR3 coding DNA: TGCGCCAGCAGCTTGTTCCTAGCGGGTTCCTACAATGAGCAGTTCTTC.

The CDR3 loop reads CASSQGRLAGVEQYF. DNA of the CDR3: TGCGCCAGCAGCCAAGGGAGACTAGCGGGAGTCGAGCAGTACTTC. The chain carries TRBV4-1 and TRBJ2-7, with TRBD2 matching 12 bases. Germline values: CDR1 MGHRA, CDR2 YSYEKL. The CDR3 is made up of 15 amino acids. Germline trimming cut 1 base from V and 6 bases from J; bases unmatched to any gene: 4.

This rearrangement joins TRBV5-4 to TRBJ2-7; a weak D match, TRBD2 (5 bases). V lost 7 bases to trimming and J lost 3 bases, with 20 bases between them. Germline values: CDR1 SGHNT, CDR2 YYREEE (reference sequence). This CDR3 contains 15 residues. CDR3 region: CASQEGALLNYEQYF. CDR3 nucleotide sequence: TGTGCCAGCCAAGAGGGAGCATTACTCAACTACGAGCAGTACTTC.

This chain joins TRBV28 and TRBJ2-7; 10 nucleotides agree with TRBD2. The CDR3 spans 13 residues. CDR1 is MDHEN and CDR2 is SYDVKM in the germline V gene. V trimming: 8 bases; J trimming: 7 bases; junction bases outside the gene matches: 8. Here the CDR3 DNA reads TGTGCCAGCGCAGCTAGCGGGAGAGGAGAGCAGTACTTC. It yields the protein CASAASGRGEQYF.

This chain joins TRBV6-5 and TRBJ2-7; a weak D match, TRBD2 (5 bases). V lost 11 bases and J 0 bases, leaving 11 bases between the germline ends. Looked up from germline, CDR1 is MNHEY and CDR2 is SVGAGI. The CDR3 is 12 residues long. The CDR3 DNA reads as TGTGCCGGGAGCGTCGACTCCTACGAGCAGTACTTC. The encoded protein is CAGSVDSYEQYF.

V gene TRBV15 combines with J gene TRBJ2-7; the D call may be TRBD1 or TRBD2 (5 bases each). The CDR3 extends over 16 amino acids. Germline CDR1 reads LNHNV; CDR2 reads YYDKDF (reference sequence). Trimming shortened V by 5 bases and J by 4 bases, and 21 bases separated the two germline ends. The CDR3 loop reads CATSPWDRDGNYEQYF. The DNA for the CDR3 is TGTGCCACCAGCCCTTGGGACCGGGACGGGAATTACGAGCAGTACTTC.

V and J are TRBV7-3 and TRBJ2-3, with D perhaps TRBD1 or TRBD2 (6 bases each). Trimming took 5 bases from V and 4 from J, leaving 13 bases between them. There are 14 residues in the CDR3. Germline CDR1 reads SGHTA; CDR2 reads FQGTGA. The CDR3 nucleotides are TGTGCCAGCAGCGGTATGGAGGGGGCAGATACGCAGTATTTT. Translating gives CASSGMEGADTQYF.

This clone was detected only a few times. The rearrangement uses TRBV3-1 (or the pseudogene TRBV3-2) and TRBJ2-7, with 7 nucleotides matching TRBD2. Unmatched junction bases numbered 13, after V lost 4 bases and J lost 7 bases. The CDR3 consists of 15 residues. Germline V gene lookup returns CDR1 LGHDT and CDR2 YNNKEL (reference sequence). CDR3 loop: CASSRSRRESGEQYF. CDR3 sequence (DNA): TGTGCCAGCAGCCGGTCTCGGCGGGAGTCGGGGGAGCAGTACTTC.

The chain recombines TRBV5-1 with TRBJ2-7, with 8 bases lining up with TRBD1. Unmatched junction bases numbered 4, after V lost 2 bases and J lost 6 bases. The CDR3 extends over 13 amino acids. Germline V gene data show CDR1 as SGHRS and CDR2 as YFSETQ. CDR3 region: CASSLGQGLEQYF. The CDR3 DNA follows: TGCGCCAGCAGCTTAGGACAGGGCCTCGAGCAGTACTTC.

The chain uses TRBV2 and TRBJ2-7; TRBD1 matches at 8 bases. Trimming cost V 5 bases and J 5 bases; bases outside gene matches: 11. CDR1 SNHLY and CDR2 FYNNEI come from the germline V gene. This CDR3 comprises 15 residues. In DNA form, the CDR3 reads TGTGCCAGCAGTTCCCAGGGGGCGCAAAGCGACGAGCAGTACTTC. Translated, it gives CASSSQGAQSDEQYF. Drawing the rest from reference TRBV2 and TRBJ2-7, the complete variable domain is EPEVTQTPSHQVTQMGQEVILRCVPISNHLYFYWYRQILGQKVEFLVSFYNNEISEKSEIFDDQFSVERPDGSNFTLKIRSTKLEDSAMYFCASSSQGAQSDEQYFGPGTRLTVT.

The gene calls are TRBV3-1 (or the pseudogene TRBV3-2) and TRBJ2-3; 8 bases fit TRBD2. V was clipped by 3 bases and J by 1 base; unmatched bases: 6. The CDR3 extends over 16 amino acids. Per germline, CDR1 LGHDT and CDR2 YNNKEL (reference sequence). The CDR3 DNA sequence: TGTGCCAGCAGCCATAAAGCGGGAGTAGGCACAGATACGCAGTATTTT. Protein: CASSHKAGVGTDTQYF.

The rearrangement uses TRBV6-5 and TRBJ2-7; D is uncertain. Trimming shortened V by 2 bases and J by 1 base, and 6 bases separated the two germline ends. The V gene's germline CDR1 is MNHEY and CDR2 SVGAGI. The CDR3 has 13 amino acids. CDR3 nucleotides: TGTGCCAGCAGTTACCTGCCATCCTACGAGCAGTACTTC. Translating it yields CASSYLPSYEQYF.

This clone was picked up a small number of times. As DNA, the CDR3 is TGTGCCAGCAGTTACAGGGGGACGGGGGATTCACCCCTCCACTTT. Amino acid sequence: CASSYRGTGDSPLHF. V is TRBV6-5 and J is TRBJ1-6; D perhaps matches TRBD1 (6 bases). The ends were cut back, 2 bases at V and 8 bases at J, with 13 bases in the middle. Germline V gene sequence: CDR1 MNHEY, CDR2 SVGAGI. This CDR3 spans 15 amino acids.

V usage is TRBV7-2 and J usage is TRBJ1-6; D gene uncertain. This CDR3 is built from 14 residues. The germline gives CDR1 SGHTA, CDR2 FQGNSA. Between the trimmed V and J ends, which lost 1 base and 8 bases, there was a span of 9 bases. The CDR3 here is CASSLERMDSPLHF. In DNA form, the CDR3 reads TGTGCCAGCAGCTTAGAGAGAATGGATTCACCCCTCCACTTT.

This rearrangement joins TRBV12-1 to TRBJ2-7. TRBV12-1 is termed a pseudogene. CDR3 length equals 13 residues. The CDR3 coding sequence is TGTGCCAGCAGCTTTGGTCGGGACCCCGAGCAGTACTTC. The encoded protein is CASSFGRDPEQYF.

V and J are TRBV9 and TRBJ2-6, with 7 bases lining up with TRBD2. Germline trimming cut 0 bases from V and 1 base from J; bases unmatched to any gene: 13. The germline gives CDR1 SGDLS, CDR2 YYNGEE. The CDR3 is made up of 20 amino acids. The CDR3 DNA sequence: TGTGCCAGCAGCGTAGAAGTTGCTGAGGGAGGGAGGTCTGGGGCCAACGTCCTGACTTTC. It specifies CASSVEVAEGGRSGANVLTF.

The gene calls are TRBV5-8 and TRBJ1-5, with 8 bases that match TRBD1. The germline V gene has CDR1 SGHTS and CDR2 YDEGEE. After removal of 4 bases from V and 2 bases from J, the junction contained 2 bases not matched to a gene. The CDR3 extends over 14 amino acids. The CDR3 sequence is CASSPGQGNQPQHF. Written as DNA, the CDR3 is TGTGCCAGCAGCCCGGGACAGGGCAATCAGCCCCAGCATTTT.

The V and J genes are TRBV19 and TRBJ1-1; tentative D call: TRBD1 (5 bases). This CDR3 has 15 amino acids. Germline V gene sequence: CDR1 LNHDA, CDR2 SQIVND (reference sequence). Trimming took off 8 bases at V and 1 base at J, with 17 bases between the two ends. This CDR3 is CASSQGRERNTEAFF. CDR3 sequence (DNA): TGTGCCAGTTCTCAGGGTAGGGAACGGAACACTGAAGCTTTCTTT.

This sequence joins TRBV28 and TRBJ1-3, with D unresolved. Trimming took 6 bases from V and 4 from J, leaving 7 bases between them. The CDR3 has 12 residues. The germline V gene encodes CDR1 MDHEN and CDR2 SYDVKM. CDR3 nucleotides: TGTGCCAGCAGGAAAGCAGGAAACACCATATATTTT. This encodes CASRKAGNTIYF.

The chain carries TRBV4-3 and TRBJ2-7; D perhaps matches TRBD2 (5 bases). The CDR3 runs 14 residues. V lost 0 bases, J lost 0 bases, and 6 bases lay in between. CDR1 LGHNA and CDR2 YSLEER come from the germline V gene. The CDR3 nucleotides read TGCGCCAGCAGCCAAGAGCGGGCCTCCTACGAGCAGTACTTC. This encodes CASSQERASYEQYF.

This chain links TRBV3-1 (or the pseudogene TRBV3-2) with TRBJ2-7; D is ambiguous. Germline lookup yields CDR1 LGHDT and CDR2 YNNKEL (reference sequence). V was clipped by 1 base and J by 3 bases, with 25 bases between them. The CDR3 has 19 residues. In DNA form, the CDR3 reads TGTGCCAGCAGCCAAGGGGTCAGCCGTACCACTTCCTCCTACTACGAGCAGTACTTC. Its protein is CASSQGVSRTTSSYYEQYF.